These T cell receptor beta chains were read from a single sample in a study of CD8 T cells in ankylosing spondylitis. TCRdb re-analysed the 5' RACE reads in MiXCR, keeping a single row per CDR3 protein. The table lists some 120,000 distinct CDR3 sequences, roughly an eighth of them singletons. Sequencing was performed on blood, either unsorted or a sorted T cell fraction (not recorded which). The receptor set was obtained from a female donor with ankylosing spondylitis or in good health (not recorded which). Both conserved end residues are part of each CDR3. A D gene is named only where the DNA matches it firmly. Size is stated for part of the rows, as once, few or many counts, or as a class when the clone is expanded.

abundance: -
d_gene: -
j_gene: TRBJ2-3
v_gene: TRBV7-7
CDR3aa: CASSLEFRHTQYF
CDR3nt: TGTGCTAGCAGCTTAGAGTTCCGACATACGCAGTATTTT

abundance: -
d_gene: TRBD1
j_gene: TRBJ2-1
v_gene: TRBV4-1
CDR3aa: CASSQIRTGPINEQFF
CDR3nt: TGCGCCAGCAGCCAAATCCGGACAGGGCCCATTAATGAGCAGTTCTTC

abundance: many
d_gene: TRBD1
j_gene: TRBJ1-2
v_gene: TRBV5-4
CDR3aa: CASSLGGQGAGYTF
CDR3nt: TGTGCCAGCAGCTTGGGGGGACAGGGGGCTGGCTACACCTTC

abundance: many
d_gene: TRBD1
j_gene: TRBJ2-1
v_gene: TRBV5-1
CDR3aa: CASSIGTGRNEQFF
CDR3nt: TGCGCCAGCAGCATCGGGACAGGGAGGAATGAGCAGTTCTTC

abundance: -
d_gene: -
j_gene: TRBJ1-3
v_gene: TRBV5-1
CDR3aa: CASSLAPDGNTIYF
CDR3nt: TGCGCCAGCAGCTTGGCCCCGGATGGGAACACCATATATTTT

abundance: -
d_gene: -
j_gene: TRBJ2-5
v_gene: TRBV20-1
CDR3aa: CSASRFGEAETQYF
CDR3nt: TGCAGTGCTAGTCGTTTTGGGGAAGCGGAGACCCAGTACTTC

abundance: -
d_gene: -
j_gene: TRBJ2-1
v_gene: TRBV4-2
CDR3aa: CASTPTVDSYNEQFF
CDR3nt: TGTGCCAGCACCCCTACAGTGGACTCCTACAATGAGCAGTTCTTC

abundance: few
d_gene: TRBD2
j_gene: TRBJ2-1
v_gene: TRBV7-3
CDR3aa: CASSLFRTSEDEQFF
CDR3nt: TGTGCCAGCAGCCTATTTAGGACTAGCGAGGATGAGCAGTTCTTC

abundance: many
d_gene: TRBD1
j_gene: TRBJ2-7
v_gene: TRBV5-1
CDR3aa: CASSFLDRGFKYF
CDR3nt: TGCGCCAGCAGCTTTCTGGACAGGGGGTTTAAGTACTTC

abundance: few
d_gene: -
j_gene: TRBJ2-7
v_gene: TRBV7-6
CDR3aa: CASSLEISRTPDPYEQYF
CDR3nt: TGTGCCAGCAGCTTAGAGATCTCGAGGACACCTGATCCTTACGAGCAGTACTTC

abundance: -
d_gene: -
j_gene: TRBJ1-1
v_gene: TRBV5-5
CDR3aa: CASSLVNTEAFF
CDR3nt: TGTGCCAGCAGCTTAGTTAACACTGAAGCTTTCTTT

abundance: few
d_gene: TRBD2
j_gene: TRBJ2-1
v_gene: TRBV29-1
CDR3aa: CSPNGLAGGTEQFF
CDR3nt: TGCAGCCCAAACGGACTAGCGGGAGGGACTGAGCAGTTCTTC

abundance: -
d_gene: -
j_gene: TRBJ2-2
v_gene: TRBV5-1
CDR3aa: CASSLTGVTGELFF
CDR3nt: TGCGCCAGCAGCTTGACAGGCGTCACCGGGGAGCTGTTTTTT

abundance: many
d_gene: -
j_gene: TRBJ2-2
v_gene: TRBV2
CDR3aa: CASRGLANTGELFF
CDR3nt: TGTGCCAGCAGGGGCCTTGCGAACACCGGGGAGCTGTTTTTT

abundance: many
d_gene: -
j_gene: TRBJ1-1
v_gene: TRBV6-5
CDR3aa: CASSHRFPSTEAFF
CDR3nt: TGTGCCAGCAGTCACAGGTTCCCAAGCACTGAAGCTTTCTTT

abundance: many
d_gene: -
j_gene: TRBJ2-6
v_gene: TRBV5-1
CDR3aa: CASRESLSGANVLTF
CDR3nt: TGCGCCAGCAGAGAATCCCTCTCTGGGGCCAACGTCCTGACTTTC

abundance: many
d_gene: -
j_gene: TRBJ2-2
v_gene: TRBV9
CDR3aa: CASSVRPESSTGELFF
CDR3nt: TGTGCCAGCAGCGTCCGACCCGAGTCGAGCACCGGGGAGCTGTTTTTT

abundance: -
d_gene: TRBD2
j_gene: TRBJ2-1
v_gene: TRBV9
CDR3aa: CASSAGLAGGDEQFF
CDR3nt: TGTGCCAGCAGCGCGGGACTAGCGGGAGGGGATGAGCAGTTCTTC

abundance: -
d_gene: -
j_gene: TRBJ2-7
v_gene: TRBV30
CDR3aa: CAWSVMGFPYEQYF
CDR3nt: TGTGCCTGGAGTGTAATGGGTTTCCCCTACGAGCAGTACTTC

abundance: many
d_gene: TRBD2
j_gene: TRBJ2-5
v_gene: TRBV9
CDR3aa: CASSAGLAGETQYF
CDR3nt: TGTGCCAGCAGCGCGGGACTAGCGGGAGAGACCCAGTACTTC

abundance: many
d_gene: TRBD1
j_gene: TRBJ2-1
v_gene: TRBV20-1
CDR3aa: CSAIQGSDEQFF
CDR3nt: TGCAGTGCTATACAGGGGTCGGATGAGCAGTTCTTC

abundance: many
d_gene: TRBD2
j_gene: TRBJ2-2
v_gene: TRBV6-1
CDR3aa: CASTRAGAGSNTGELFF
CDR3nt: TGTGCCAGCACTAGAGCGGGGGCTGGGAGTAACACCGGGGAGCTGTTTTTT